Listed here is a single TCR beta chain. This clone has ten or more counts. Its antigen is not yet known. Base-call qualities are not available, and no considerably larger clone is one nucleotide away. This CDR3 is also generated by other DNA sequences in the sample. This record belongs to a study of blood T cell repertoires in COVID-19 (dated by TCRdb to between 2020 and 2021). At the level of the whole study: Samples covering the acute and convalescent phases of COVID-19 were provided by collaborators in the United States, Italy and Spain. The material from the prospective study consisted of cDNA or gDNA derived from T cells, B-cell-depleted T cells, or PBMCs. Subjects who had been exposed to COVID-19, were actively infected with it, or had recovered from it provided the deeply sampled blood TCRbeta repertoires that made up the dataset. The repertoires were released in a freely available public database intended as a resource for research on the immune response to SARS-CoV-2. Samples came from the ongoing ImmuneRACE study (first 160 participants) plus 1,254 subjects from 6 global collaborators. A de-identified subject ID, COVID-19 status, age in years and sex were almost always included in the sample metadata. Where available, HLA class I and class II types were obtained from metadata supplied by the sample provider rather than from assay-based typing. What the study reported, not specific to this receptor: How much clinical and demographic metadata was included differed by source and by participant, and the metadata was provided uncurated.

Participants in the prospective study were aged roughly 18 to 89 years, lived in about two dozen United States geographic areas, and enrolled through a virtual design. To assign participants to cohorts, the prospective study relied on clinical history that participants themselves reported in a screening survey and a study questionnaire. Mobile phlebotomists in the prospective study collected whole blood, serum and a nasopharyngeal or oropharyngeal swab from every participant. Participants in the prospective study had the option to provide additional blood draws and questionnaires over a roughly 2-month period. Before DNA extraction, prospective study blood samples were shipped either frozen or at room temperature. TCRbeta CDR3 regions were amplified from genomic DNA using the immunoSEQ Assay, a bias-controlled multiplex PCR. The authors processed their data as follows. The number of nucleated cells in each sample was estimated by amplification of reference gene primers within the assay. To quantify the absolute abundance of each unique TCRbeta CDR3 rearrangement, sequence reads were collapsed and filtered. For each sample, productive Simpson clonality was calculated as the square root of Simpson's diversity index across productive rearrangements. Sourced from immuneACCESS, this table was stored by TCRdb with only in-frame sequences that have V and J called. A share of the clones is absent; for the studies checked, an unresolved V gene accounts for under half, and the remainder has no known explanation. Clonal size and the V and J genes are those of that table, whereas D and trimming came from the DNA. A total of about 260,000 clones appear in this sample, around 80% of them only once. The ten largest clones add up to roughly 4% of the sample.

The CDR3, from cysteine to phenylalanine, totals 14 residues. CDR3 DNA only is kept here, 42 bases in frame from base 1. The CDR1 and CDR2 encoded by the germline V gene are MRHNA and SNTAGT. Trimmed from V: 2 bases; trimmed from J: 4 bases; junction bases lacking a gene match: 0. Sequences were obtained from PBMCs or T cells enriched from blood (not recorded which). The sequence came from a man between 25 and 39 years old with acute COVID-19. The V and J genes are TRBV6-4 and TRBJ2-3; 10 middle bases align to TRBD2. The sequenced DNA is TGTGCCAGCAGTGACAGCGGGGGGGCAGATACGCAGTATTTT. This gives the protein CASSDSGGADTQYF.